The 20 T cell receptor beta chains given below trace back to one sample, sequenced in a study of blood T cells in healthy people across ages (dated by TCRdb to between 2015 and 2016). Libraries were made using 5' RACE. The instrument was an Illumina HiSeq 2500. A second PCR of roughly 6 to 12 cycles was run with a J-beta primer mix and a sample-barcoded 5' primer. TCRdb reprocessing: public reads trimmed at Q25 with fastp, clones called with MiXCR, in-frame beta chains kept. Each CDR3 protein appears once, grouped with its most common genes and DNA. A total of some 1.5 million distinct CDR3 sequences appear in this sample, about 42% of them only once. Together, the top ten hold 4% of the sample. Sequences were obtained from blood. Source of these receptors: a woman between 18 and 29 years old in good health.

CDR3 nucleotides: TGCGCCAGCAGCCAAGACGGGGATAGGCTCCTCGAGCAGTACTTC. Residues: CASSQDGDRLLEQYF. The chain is built from TRBV4-3 and TRBJ2-7, with a tentative D call TRBD2 (5 bases). The germline V gene has CDR1 LGHNA and CDR2 YSLEER. CDR3 length: 15 amino acids. The germline V and J ends were trimmed by 0 bases and 6 bases, with 15 bases remaining between them.

This clonotype was counted between two and nine times. This chain connects TRBV30 to TRBJ1-4; D unresolved. Germline V gene data show CDR1 as GTSNPN and CDR2 as SVGIG (reference sequence). CDR3 length equals 12 residues. Trimming removed 3 bases from V and 7 bases from J, with 9 bases in between. The CDR3 here is CAWRTWAEKLFF. DNA for the CDR3: TGTGCCTGGAGAACTTGGGCTGAAAAACTGTTTTTT.

The chain recombines TRBV29-1 with TRBJ2-1, with 8 bases matching TRBD2. The DNA end is a closer match to TRBJ2-7, so the J assignment may be wrong. CDR1 is SQVTM and CDR2 is ANQGSEA in the germline V gene. The CDR3 loop spans 14 amino acids. CDR3 DNA: TGCAGCGTTGAAGGGACTAGCTCCTACAATGAGCAGTACTTC. This gives the protein CSVEGTSSYNEQYF.

The chain combines TRBV12-3 or TRBV12-4 with TRBJ2-5, with 7 nucleotides matching TRBD1. V lost 2 bases, J lost 5 bases, and 8 bases stayed unmatched. CDR3 length: 15 residues. The CDR3 is CASSLLRGLYETQYF. The CDR3 nucleotides are TGTGCCAGCAGTTTACTGAGGGGGCTTTACGAGACCCAGTACTTC.

The V gene is TRBV25-1, the J gene TRBJ1-2; D uncertain. Germline V gene lookup returns CDR1 MGHDK and CDR2 SYGVNS. The CDR3 has 13 amino acids. V lost 5 bases to trimming and J lost 6 bases, with 13 bases between them. The CDR3 region is CASSCDGRNGYTF. The CDR3 DNA sequence: TGTGCCAGCAGTTGCGACGGGAGAAATGGCTACACCTTC.

This clonotype was picked up a small number of times. The rearrangement joins TRBV14 to TRBJ2-1; D is uncertain. This CDR3 region has 16 residues. Germline assignment: CDR1 SGHDN and CDR2 FVKESK. The V gene lost 4 bases and the J gene lost 0 bases, with 13 bases spanning the gap. The CDR3 bases are TGTGCCAGCAGCCCCATTAGAGTAAGCTCCTACAATGAGCAGTTCTTC. Its translation: CASSPIRVSSYNEQFF.

The chain has TRBV4-3 and TRBJ1-6, with TRBD1 as a possible D gene (5 bases). This CDR3 is built from 15 residues. Germline values: CDR1 LGHNA, CDR2 YSLEER. V was clipped by 3 bases and J by 15 bases, with 21 bases between them. CDR3 coding DNA: TGCGCCAGCAGCCACGCGGGACGCCGCCCTAATCTCCTCCACTTT. It encodes CASSHAGRRPNLLHF.

The rearrangement links TRBV20-1 to TRBJ1-5, with 10 bases that match TRBD1. The CDR3 is made up of 15 amino acids. The V segment lost 2 bases and the J segment 1 base; nucleotides outside the gene matches: 2. From germline, CDR1 is DFQATT and CDR2 SNEGSKA (reference sequence). The CDR3 reads CSARPGQGSNQPQHF. As DNA, the CDR3 is TGCAGTGCTAGACCGGGACAGGGGAGCAATCAGCCCCAGCATTTT.

This clonotype was observed many times. The rearrangement joins TRBV14 to TRBJ2-1, with D unclear. CDR1 and CDR2 (germline): SGHDN, FVKESK. V shed 1 base and J shed 7 bases, with 17 bases lying between them. CDR3 length equals 16 residues. CDR3 sequence: CASSQGPVRTGNEQFF. The CDR3 nucleotides are TGTGCCAGCAGCCAAGGACCGGTCAGAACCGGGAATGAGCAGTTCTTC.

This clonotype was observed a handful of times. The V gene is TRBV5-4, the J gene TRBJ2-1; 8 nucleotides align to TRBD1. Unmatched junction bases numbered 6, after V lost 7 bases and J lost 3 bases. This CDR3 has 14 residues. CDR1 and CDR2 from the germline V gene are SGHNT and YYREEE (reference sequence). This chain's CDR3 is CASSGQANYNEQFF. The CDR3 region has the DNA TGTGCCAGCTCGGGACAGGCGAACTACAATGAGCAGTTCTTC.

Worth noting for this clonotype: A read error may produce the germline difference seen at one junction end. This chain joins TRBV12-3 or TRBV12-4 and TRBJ2-5, with 11 bases matching TRBD1. This CDR3 contains 15 residues. Here the CDR3 reads CARSLSGTGGQTQYF. Here the CDR3 DNA reads TGTGCCAGAAGTTTATCCGGGACAGGGGGTCAGACCCAGTACTTC.

The gene calls are TRBV10-3 and TRBJ2-4, with 9 bases identical to TRBD1. With 6 bases clipped from V and 7 bases from J, the junction kept 4 bases outside the gene matches. The CDR3 is 13 amino acids. Germline V gene sequence: CDR1 ENHRY, CDR2 SYGVKD. For the CDR3, the DNA is TGTGCCATCAGCTCGGACAGGGGTAACATTCAGTACTTC. Its protein is CAISSDRGNIQYF.

There are many counts of this clonotype. The chain combines TRBV12-3 or TRBV12-4 with TRBJ2-3; D is unresolved. The CDR3 consists of 11 residues. The germline V and J ends were trimmed by 7 bases and 5 bases, with 7 bases remaining between them. The CDR3 protein is CASTPLDTQYF. CDR3 DNA sequence: TGTGCCAGCACGCCTCTAGATACGCAGTATTTT.

A few counts support this clonotype. The V call is TRBV6-1, the J call TRBJ1-2, with D hard to call. CDR1 and CDR2 (germline): MNHNS, SASEGT. V was pared by 2 bases and J by 7 bases, with 11 bases between. The CDR3 spans 13 residues. CDR3 sequence (DNA): TGTGCCAGCAGTGAAAACACGGGCGGTGGCTACACCTTC. It translates to CASSENTGGGYTF.

This chain connects TRBV14 to TRBJ1-5; D gene unclear. Between the trimmed V and J ends, which lost 8 bases and 8 bases, there was a span of 25 bases. CDR1 is SGHDN and CDR2 is FVKESK in the germline V gene. The CDR3 contains 16 residues. For the CDR3, the DNA is TGTGCCAGCCGAAAGAGAACCGGGATCCGTAGAAAGCCCCAGCATTTT. Translating gives CASRKRTGIRRKPQHF.

This rearrangement joins TRBV15 to TRBJ2-7; D gene unclear. The CDR3 has 15 amino acids. Germline V CDR1 and CDR2: LNHNV, YYDKDF (reference sequence). Trimming shortened V by 1 base and J by 0 bases, and 10 bases separated the two germline ends. CDR3 sequence: CATSRASRSSYEQYF. In DNA form, the CDR3 reads TGTGCCACCAGCAGAGCGAGCAGAAGCTCCTACGAGCAGTACTTC.

The genes are TRBV27 and TRBJ2-5, with TRBD2 identical over 16 bases. This CDR3 comprises 22 residues. The germline V gene encodes CDR1 MNHEY and CDR2 SMNVEV (reference sequence). J lost 2 bases, V lost 8 bases, and 23 bases had no gene match. The CDR3 sequence: CASGCPFPGTSGRAECQETQYF. The CDR3 DNA follows: TGTGCCAGCGGGTGTCCTTTCCCGGGGACTAGCGGGAGGGCCGAGTGTCAAGAGACCCAGTACTTC.

DNA of the CDR3: TGCAGCGTCCACCTGGTAGCGGGAGTTTGCGAGCAGTACTTC. It codes for CSVHLVAGVCEQYF. V usage is TRBV29-1 and J usage is TRBJ2-7; 9 bases map to TRBD2. V lost 6 bases to trimming and J lost 6 bases; unmatched junction nucleotides: 12. The CDR3 is 14 residues long. The germline V gene encodes CDR1 SQVTM and CDR2 ANQGSEA.

The chain has TRBV9 and TRBJ2-1; the D gene is possibly TRBD2 (6 bases). Between the trimmed V and J ends, which lost 4 bases and 1 base, there was a span of 15 bases. The CDR3 runs to 16 residues. Germline-derived CDR1 and CDR2 are SGDLS and YYNGEE. CDR3 in amino acids: CASSPPMAGSYNEQFF. The CDR3 bases are TGTGCCAGCAGCCCACCTATGGCGGGGTCCTACAATGAGCAGTTCTTC.

The rearrangement links TRBV19 to TRBJ2-7, with a weak D call TRBD2 (6 bases). CDR3 size: 13 residues. Germline V gene data show CDR1 as LNHDA and CDR2 as SQIVND (reference sequence). V lost 6 bases, J lost 4 bases, and 13 bases lay in between. The CDR3 region is CASRAGIGYEQYF. The CDR3 DNA reads as TGTGCCAGTAGGGCGGGAATAGGTTACGAGCAGTACTTC.